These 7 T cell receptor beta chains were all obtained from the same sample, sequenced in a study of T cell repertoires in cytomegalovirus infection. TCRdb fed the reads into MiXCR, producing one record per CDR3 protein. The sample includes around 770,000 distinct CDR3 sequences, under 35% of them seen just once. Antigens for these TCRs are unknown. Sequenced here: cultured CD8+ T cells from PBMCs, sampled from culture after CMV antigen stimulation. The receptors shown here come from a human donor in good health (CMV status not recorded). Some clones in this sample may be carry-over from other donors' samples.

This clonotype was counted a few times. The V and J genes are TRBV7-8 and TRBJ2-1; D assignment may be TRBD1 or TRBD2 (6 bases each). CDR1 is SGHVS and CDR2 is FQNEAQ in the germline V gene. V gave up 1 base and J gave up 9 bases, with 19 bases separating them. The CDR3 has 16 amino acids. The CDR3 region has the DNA TGTGCCAGCAGCTTAGGAGGGGGGCAGGGTGTAAGTGAGCAGTTCTTC. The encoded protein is CASSLGGGQGVSEQFF.

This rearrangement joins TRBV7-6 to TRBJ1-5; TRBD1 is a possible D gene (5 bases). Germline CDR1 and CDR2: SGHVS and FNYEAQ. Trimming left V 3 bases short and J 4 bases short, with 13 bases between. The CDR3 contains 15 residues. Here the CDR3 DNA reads TGTGCCAGCAGCTTCGCGGGGCGGAAGAATCAGCCCCAGCATTTT. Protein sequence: CASSFAGRKNQPQHF.

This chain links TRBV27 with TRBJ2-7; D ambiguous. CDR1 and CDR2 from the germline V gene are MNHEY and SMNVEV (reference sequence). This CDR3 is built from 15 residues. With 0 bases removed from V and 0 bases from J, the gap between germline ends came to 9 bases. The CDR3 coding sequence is TGTGCCAGCAGTTTATCTCGGTCACACTCCTACGAGCAGTACTTC. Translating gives CASSLSRSHSYEQYF.

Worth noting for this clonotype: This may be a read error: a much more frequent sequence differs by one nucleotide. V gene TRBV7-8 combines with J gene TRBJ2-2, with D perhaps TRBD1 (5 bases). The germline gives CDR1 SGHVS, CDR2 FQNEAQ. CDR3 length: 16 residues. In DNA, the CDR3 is TGTGCCGGCAGCCCCCCCGTAGGACAGAACACCGGGGAGCTGTTTTTT. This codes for CAGSPPVGQNTGELFF. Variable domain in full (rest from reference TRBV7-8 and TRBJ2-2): GAGVSQSPRYKVAKRGQDVALRCDPISGHVSLFWYQQALGQGPEFLTYFQNEAQLDKSGLPSDRFFAERPEGSVSTLKIQRTQQEDSAVYLCAGSPPVGQNTGELFFGEGSRLTVL.

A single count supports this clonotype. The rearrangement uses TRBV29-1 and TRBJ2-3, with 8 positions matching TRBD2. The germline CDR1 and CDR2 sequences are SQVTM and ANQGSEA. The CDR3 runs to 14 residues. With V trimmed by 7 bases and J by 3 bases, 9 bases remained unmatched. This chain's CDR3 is CSAGGSGLTDTQYF. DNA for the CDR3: TGCAGCGCGGGGGGGTCCGGTCTGACAGATACGCAGTATTTT.

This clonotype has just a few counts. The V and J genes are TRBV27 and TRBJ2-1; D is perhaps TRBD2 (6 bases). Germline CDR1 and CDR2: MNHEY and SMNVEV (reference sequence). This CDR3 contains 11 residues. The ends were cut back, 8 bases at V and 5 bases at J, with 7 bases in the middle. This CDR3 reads CASASDNEQFF. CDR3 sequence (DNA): TGTGCCAGCGCTAGCGACAATGAGCAGTTCTTC.

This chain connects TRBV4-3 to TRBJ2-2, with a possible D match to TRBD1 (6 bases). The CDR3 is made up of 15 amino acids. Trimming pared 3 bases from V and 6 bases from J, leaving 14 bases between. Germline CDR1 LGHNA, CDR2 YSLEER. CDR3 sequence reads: CASSQAGDGPGELFF. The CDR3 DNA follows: TGCGCCAGCAGCCAGGCAGGGGACGGACCCGGGGAGCTGTTTTTT.